This T cell receptor (beta chain) was documented in a study of shared clonotypes between healthy human individuals. For the study at large: The people who gave samples were a couple of women and a few men aged 18 to 49. Notes on the study in general: The generation probabilities recorded for non-shared clonotypes fell below those of clonotypes shared by all four donors.

In regard to this clone: Its antigen is not identified.

Per germline, CDR1 SGDLS and CDR2 YYNGEE. V was shortened by 2 bases and J by 1 base, with 12 bases between the two germline ends. CDR3 length: 16 amino acids. CD4+ cell separation produced CD45RA+ naive and CD45RA-negative memory subsets. The data were produced by immunoSEQ multiplex PCR, yet TCRdb's version contains in-frame clones alone and is incomplete. The data show about 2 million clones, 90% to 95% seen once. This sequence was found in a man aged 18 to 29 in good health. The V and J genes are TRBV9 and TRBJ2-2; D unresolved. Sequencing was performed on naive CD4+ T cells sorted from blood. Subset: CD45RA+ positively selected. Here the CDR3 DNA reads TGTGCCAGCAGCGTTTTATCCGGGTTGAACACCGGGGAGCTGTTTTTT. As protein: CASSVLSGLNTGELFF.